This record covers a single TCR beta chain. These data originate in a study of cytomegalovirus exposure and HLA in healthy donors. Germline CDR1 LNHDA, CDR2 SQIVND (reference sequence). The CDR3 sequence is 13 residues long. V was clipped by 3 bases and J by 7 bases; unmatched bases: 3. In the PCR, 60 Vbeta and 13 Jbeta primers were used. Produced via immunoSEQ multiplex PCR; TCRdb's table is partial and in-frame only. The table has around 210,000 clones, around 75% seen once. The V gene is TRBV19, the J gene TRBJ1-5, with TRBD1 matching over 7 bases. Sequencing was carried out using PBMCs. The sequence came from a male donor in good health and CMV-seropositive. The CDR3: CASSIPGGQPQHF. The CDR3 coding sequence is TGTGCCAGTAGTATTCCAGGGGGGCAGCCCCAGCATTTT.